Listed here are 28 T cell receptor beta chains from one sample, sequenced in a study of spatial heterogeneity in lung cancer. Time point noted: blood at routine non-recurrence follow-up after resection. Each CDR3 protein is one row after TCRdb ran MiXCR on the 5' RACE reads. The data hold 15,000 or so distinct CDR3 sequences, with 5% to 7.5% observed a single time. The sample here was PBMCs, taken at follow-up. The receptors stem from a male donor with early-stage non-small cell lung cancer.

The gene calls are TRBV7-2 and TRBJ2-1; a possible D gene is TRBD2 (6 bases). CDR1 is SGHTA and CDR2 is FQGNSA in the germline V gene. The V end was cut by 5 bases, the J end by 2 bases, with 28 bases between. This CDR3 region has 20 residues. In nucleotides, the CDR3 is TGTGCCAGCAGCCCCAGTCGCTACCTCAGTGGGGACTCTACCTACAATGAGCAGTTCTTC. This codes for CASSPSRYLSGDSTYNEQFF.

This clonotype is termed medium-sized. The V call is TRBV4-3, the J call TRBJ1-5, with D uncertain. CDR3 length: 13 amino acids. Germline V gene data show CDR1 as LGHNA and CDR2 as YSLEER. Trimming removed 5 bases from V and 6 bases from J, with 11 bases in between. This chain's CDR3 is CASSEGVGQPQHF. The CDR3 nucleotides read TGCGCCAGCAGCGAAGGTGTGGGTCAGCCCCAGCATTTT.

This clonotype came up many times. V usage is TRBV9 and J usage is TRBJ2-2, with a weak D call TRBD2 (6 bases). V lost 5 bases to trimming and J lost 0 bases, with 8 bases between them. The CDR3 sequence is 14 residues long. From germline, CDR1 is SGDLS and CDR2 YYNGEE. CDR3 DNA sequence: TGTGCCAGCAGAGGGACTCCGAACACCGGGGAGCTGTTTTTT. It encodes CASRGTPNTGELFF.

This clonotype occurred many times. Written as DNA, the CDR3 is TGTGCCAGTAGCCTTACCGGGACAGCTAGCTACGAGCAGTACTTC. As protein: CASSLTGTASYEQYF. The chain is built from TRBV19 and TRBJ2-7; 7 positions agree with TRBD1. This CDR3 contains 15 residues. V was pared by 6 bases and J by 3 bases, with 11 bases of the junction left unmatched. Germline assignment: CDR1 LNHDA and CDR2 SQIVND (reference sequence). Variable domain in full (rest from reference TRBV19 and TRBJ2-7): DGGITQSPKYLFRKEGQNVTLSCEQNLNHDAMYWYRQDPGQGLRLIYYSQIVNDFQKGDIAEGYSVSREKKESFPLTVTSAQKNPTAFYLCASSLTGTASYEQYFGPGTRLTVT.

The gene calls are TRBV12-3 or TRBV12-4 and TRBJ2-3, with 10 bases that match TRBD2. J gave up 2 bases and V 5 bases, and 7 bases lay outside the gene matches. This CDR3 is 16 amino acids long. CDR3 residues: CASSRGTSVFTDTQYF. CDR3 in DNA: TGTGCCAGCAGTCGCGGGACTAGCGTATTCACAGATACGCAGTATTTT.

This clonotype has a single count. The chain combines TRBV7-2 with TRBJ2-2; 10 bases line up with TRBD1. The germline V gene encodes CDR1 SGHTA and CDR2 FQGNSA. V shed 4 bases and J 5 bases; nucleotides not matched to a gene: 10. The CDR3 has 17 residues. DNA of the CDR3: TGTGCCAGCAGCTCCGAGACAGGGGGCGTGTGGACCGGGGAGCTGTTTTTT. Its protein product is CASSSETGGVWTGELFF. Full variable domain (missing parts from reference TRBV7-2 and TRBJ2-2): GAGVSQSPSNKVTEKGKDVELRCDPISGHTALYWYRQSLGQGLEFLIYFQGNSAPDKSGLPSDRFSAERTGGSVSTLTIQRTQQEDSAVYLCASSSETGGVWTGELFFGEGSRLTVL.

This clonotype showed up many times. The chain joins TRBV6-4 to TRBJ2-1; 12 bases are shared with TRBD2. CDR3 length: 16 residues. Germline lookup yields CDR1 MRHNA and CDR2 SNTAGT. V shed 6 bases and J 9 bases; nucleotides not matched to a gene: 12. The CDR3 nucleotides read TGTGCCAGCAGAGAAACCGGGACTAGCGGGTGGACTGAGCAGTTCTTC. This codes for CASRETGTSGWTEQFF.

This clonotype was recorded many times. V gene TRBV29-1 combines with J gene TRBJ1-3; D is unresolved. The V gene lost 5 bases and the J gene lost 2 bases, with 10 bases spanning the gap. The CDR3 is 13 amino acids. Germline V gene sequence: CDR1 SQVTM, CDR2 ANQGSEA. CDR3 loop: CSVIKAAGNTIYF. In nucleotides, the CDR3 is TGCAGCGTTATAAAAGCGGCTGGAAACACCATATATTTT.

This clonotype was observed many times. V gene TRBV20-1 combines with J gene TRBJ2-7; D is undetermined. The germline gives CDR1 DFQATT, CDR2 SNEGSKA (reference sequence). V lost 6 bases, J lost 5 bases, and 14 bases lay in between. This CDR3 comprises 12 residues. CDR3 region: CSAGQAVDEQYF. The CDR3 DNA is TGCAGTGCGGGTCAGGCCGTGGACGAGCAGTACTTC.

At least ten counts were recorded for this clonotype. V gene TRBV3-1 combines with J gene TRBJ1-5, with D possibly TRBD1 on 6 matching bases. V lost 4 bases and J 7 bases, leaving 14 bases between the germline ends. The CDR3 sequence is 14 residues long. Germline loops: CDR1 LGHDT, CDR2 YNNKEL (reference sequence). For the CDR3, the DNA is TGTGCCAGCAGCCCATCCCCACAGGGCCAGCCCCAGCATTTT. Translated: CASSPSPQGQPQHF.

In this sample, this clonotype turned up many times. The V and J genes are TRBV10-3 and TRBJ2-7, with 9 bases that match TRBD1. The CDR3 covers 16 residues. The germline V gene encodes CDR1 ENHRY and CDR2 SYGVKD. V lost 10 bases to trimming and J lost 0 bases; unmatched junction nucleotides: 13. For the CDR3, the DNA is TGTGCCACTGCCCCACGGACAGGGGAAAACTCCTACGAGCAGTACTTC. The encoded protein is CATAPRTGENSYEQYF.

As DNA, the CDR3 is TGCGCCAGCAGCTGGTCTAGCGGGGCCCGCCAGGAGCAGTTCTTC. Its protein product is CASSWSSGARQEQFF. The V and J genes are TRBV5-1 and TRBJ2-1; 9 bases align to TRBD2. V trimming: 3 bases; J trimming: 10 bases; junction bases outside the gene matches: 11. The CDR3 contains 15 residues. The germline V gene has CDR1 SGHRS and CDR2 YFSETQ.

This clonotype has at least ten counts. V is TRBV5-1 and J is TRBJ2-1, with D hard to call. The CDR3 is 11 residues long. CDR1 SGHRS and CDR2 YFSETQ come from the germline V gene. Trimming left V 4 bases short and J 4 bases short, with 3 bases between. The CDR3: CASSDYNEQFF. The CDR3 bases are TGCGCCAGCAGCGATTACAATGAGCAGTTCTTC.

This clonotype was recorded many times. CDR3: CASRPTSHNEQFF. The CDR3 bases are TGTGCCAGCAGGCCTACTAGCCACAATGAGCAGTTCTTC. V and J are TRBV12-3 or TRBV12-4 and TRBJ2-1; D may be TRBD2 (6 bases). Trimming took off 6 bases at V and 5 bases at J, with 11 bases between the two ends. CDR3 length: 13 amino acids.

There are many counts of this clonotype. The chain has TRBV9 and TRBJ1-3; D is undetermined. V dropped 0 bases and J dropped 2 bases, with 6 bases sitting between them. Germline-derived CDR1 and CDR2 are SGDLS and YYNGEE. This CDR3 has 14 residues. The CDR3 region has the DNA TGTGCCAGCAGCGTAGGCATCACTGGAAACACCATATATTTT. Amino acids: CASSVGITGNTIYF.

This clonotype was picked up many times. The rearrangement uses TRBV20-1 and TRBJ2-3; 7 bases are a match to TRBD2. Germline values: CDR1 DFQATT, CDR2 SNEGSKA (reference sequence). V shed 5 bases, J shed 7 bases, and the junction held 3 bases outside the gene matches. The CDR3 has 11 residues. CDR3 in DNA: TGCAGTGCTGATAGCGGGTATACGCAGTATTTT. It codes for CSADSGYTQYF.

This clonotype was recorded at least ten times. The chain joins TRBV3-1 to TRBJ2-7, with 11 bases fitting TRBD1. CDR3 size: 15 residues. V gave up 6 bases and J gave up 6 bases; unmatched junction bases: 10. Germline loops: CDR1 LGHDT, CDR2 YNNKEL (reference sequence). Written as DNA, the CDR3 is TGTGCCAGCAGTCTCAGAGGACAGGGGGCCTTCGAGCAGTACTTC. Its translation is CASSLRGQGAFEQYF.

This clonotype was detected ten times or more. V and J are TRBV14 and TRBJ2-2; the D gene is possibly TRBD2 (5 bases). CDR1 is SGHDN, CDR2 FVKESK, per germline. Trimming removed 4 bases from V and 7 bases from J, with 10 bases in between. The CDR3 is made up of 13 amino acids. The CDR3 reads CASSRLAVGELFF. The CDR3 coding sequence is TGTGCCAGCAGCCGGCTAGCTGTCGGGGAGCTGTTTTTT.

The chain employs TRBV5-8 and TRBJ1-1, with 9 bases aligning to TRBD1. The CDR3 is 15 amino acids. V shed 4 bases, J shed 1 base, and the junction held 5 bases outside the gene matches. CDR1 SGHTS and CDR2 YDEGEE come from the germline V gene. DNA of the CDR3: TGTGCCAGCAGCCGCACGGGACAGGGGAACACTGAAGCTTTCTTT. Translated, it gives CASSRTGQGNTEAFF.

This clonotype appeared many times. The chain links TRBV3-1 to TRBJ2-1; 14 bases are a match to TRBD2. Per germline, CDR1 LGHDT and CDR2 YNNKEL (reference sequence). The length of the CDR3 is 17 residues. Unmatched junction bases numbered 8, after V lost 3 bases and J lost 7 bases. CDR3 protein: CASSHPGLAGAGNEQFF. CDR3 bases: TGTGCCAGCAGCCACCCGGGACTAGCGGGAGCGGGGAATGAGCAGTTCTTC.

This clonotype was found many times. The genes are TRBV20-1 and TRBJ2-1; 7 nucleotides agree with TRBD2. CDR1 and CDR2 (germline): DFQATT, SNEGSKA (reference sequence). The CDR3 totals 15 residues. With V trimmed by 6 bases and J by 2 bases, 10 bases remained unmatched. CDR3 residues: CSATALAAPYNEQFF. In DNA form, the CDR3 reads TGCAGTGCAACCGCTCTAGCGGCTCCCTACAATGAGCAGTTCTTC.

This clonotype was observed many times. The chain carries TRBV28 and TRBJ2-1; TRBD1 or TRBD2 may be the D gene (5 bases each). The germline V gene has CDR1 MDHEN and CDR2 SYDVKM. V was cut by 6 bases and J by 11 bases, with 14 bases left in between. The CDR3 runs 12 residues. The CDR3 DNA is TGTGCCAGCAGACGGGACCCCGAGAAGCAGTTCTTC. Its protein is CASRRDPEKQFF.

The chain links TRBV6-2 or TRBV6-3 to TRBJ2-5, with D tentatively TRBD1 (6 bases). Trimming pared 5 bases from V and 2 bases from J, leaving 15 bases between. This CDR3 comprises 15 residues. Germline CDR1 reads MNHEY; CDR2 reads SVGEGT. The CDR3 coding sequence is TGTGCCAGCAGTCCCACCCACAGGGCTCAAGAGACCCAGTACTTC. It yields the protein CASSPTHRAQETQYF.

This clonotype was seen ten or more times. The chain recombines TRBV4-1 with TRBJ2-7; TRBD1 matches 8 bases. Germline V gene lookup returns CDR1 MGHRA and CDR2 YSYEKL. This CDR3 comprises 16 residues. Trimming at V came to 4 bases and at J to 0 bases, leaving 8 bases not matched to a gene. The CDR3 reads CASSRKATGDSYEQYF. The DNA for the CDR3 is TGCGCCAGCAGCCGTAAGGCGACAGGGGACTCCTACGAGCAGTACTTC.

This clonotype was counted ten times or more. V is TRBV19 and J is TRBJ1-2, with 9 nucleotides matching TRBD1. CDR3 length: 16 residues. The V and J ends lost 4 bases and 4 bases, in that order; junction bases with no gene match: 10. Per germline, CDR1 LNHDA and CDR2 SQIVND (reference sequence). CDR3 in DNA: TGTGCCAGTAGTAGAAGTCCGGGACAGGGCCTCTATGGCTACACCTTC. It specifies CASSRSPGQGLYGYTF. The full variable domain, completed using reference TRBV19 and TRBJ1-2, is DGGITQSPKYLFRKEGQNVTLSCEQNLNHDAMYWYRQDPGQGLRLIYYSQIVNDFQKGDIAEGYSVSREKKESFPLTVTSAQKNPTAFYLCASSRSPGQGLYGYTFGSGTRLTVV.

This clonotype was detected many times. CDR3 coding DNA: TGTGCCAGCAGGCCCGGGACAGGTGGTTCCTACGAGCAGTACTTC. Its protein is CASRPGTGGSYEQYF. The V and J genes are TRBV6-2 or TRBV6-3 and TRBJ2-7; TRBD1 aligns across 8 bases. After removal of 6 bases from V and 1 base from J, the junction contained 8 bases not matched to a gene. The CDR3 runs to 15 residues. Germline CDR1 is MNHEY and CDR2 is SVGEGT.

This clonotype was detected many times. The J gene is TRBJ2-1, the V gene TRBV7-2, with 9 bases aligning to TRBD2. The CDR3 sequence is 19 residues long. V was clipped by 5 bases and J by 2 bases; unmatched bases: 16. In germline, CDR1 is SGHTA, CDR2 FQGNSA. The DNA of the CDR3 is TGTGCCAGCAGCCCACGGCCCCCCTGGCGGGAGGGACCCTACAATGAGCAGTTCTTC. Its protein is CASSPRPPWREGPYNEQFF.

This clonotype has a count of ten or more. The CDR3 reads CSARPPGGPGGQPQHF. As DNA, the CDR3 is TGCAGTGCTAGACCCCCAGGAGGCCCAGGGGGTCAGCCCCAGCATTTT. This chain links TRBV20-1 with TRBJ1-5; 7 bases fit TRBD1. J lost 6 bases, V lost 2 bases, and 13 bases had no gene match. The CDR3 loop spans 16 amino acids. Germline V gene lookup returns CDR1 DFQATT and CDR2 SNEGSKA (reference sequence).